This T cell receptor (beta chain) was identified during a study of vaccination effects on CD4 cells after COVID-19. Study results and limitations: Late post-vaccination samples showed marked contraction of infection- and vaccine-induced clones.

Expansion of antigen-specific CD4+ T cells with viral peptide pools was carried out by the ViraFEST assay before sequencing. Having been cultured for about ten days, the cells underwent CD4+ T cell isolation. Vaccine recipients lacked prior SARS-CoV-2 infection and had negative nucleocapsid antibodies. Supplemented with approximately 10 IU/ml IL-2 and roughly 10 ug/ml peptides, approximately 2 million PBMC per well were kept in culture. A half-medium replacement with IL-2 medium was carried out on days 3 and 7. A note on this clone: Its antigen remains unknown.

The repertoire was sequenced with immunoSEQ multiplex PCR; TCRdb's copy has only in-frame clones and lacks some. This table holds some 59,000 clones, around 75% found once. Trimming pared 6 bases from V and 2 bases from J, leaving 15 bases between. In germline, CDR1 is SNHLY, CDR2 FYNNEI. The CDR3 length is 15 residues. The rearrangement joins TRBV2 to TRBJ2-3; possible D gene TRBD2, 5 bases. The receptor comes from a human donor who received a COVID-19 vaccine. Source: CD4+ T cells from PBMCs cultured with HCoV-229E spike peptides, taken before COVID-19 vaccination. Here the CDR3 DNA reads TGTGCCAGCAGCCAACTAGGTCCCCCCACAGATACGCAGTATTTT. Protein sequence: CASSQLGPPTDTQYF.